This TCR beta chain was sequenced during a study of blood T cell repertoires in COVID-19. The protocol was immunoSEQ multiplex PCR, while the TCRdb copy is restricted to in-frame clones and leaves out a portion. The sample includes 250,000 to 300,000 clones, about 91% of them seen just once. The CDR3 totals 13 residues. Germline V gives CDR1 MDHEN, CDR2 SYDVKM. V gave up 3 bases and J gave up 2 bases, with 4 bases separating them. Input material: peripheral blood. The gene calls are TRBV28 and TRBJ2-2, with D hard to call. The TCR was taken from a woman in her twenties or thirties who had recovered from COVID-19. In nucleotides, the CDR3 is TGTGCCAGCAGTTTCGTTAACACCGGGGAGCTGTTTTTT. Protein sequence: CASSFVNTGELFF.